This TCR beta chain was sequenced for a study of OX40 agonist ivuxolimab in advanced cancers. Clones were read by immunoSEQ multiplex PCR, and TCRdb kept only the in-frame ones, dropping some. The sample includes 43,000 or so clones, 86% of them seen just once. Looked up from germline, CDR1 is MNHEY and CDR2 is SVGAGI. Trimming left V 6 bases short and J 0 bases short, with 15 bases between. The CDR3 runs to 15 residues. The TCR originated in an adult with an advanced solid tumor such as melanoma, head and neck, liver or kidney cancer. This chain joins TRBV6-5 and TRBJ2-7; D possibly uses TRBD1 or TRBD2 (5 bases each). The specimen comprised CD4+ or CD8+ T cells sorted from blood, sampled in a trial of the OX40 agonist ivuxolimab. In DNA form, the CDR3 reads TGTGCCAGCAGCCCGGGACCTATGAGCTCCTACGAGCAGTACTTC. Its translation is CASSPGPMSSYEQYF.